These T cell receptor beta chains were read from a single sample in a study of immune heterogeneity within non-small cell lung tumors. Each CDR3 protein is one row after TCRdb ran MiXCR on the multiplex PCR reads. The table has 9,500 to 13,000 distinct CDR3 sequences, roughly 30% seen once. The sequencing input was lung tumor tissue. All receptors come from a woman between 45 and 65 years old with non-small cell lung cancer. Each CDR3 is given with its conserved first and last residue. The D gene is left open where the match is weak. Expanded clones get a size class; other rows say once, few or many, or leave the size out.

>TRBJ2-5|TRBV12-5|medium-sized|NA
CASGLFPEETQYF
TGTGCTAGTGGTTTATTTCCGGAGGAGACCCAGTACTTC
>TRBJ1-4|TRBV19|NA|NA
CASSIGPLNGKLFF
TGTGCCAGTAGTATAGGTCCTCTGAACGGGAAACTGTTTTTT
>TRBJ1-3|TRBV20-1|many|TRBD1
CSATGQSLISGNTIYF
TGCAGTGCAACGGGACAGAGTCTCATCTCTGGAAACACCATATATTTT
>TRBJ2-7|TRBV7-9|many|NA
CASSLRDLKQYF
TGTGCCAGCAGCTTAAGAGACCTCAAGCAGTACTTC
>TRBJ1-3|TRBV9|NA|NA
CASSVVSSGNTIYF
TGTGCCAGCAGCGTAGTGTCCTCTGGAAACACCATATATTTT
>TRBJ1-5|TRBV5-1|NA|NA
CASSLMEGDQPQHF
TGCGCCAGCAGCTTGATGGAGGGCGATCAGCCCCAGCATTTT
>TRBJ1-3|TRBV28|NA|NA
CASSTTGSSGNTIYF
TGTGCCAGCAGTACGACTGGGAGCTCTGGAAACACCATATATTTT
>TRBJ2-3|TRBV10-1|many|TRBD1
CASSLDPGQGLSTDTQYF
TGCGCCAGCAGCCTCGACCCGGGACAGGGGTTGAGCACAGATACGCAGTATTTT
>TRBJ1-3|TRBV7-9|NA|NA
CASRPPQSGNTIYF
TGTGCCAGCAGGCCGCCACAATCGGGAAACACCATATATTTT
>TRBJ2-2|TRBV27|NA|NA
CTRSRSGTRKTGELFF
TGTACCAGAAGTAGGAGCGGTACAAGGAAGACCGGGGAGCTGTTTTTT
>TRBJ2-2|TRBV16|NA|NA
CASSQLNTGELFF
TGTGCCAGCAGCCAGTTGAACACCGGGGAGCTGTTTTTT
>TRBJ1-6|TRBV27|many|NA
CASSGQPYSPLHF
TGTGCCAGCAGTGGCCAGCCTTATTCACCCCTCCACTTT
>TRBJ2-7|TRBV27|medium-sized|NA
CASSLSGTITEQYF
TGTGCCAGCAGTTTATCGGGGACAATAACCGAGCAGTACTTC
>TRBJ2-3|TRBV24-1|many|TRBD1
CATSDFPLGTGPTDTQYF
TGTGCCACCAGTGATTTCCCGTTAGGGACAGGGCCCACAGATACGCAGTATTTT
>TRBJ1-1|TRBV6-1|few|NA
CASSRAMNTEAFF
TGTGCCAGCAGTAGGGCAATGAACACTGAAGCTTTCTTT
>TRBJ2-7|TRBV28|NA|NA
CASSLPRATYEQYF
TGTGCCAGCAGTTTACCCAGGGCTACCTACGAGCAGTACTTC
>TRBJ1-2|TRBV10-3|few|NA
CAISDGTPNYGYTF
TGTGCCATCAGTGATGGTACTCCTAACTATGGCTACACCTTC
>TRBJ2-7|TRBV5-6|medium-sized|TRBD1
CASSSTGTEGSYEQYF
TGTGCCAGCAGCAGCACCGGGACAGAGGGCTCCTACGAGCAGTACTTC